This TCR beta chain originates from a study of vaccination and CD4 T cells after COVID-19. Across the study: Convalescent donors were composed of six males and four females, of whom two were Hispanic. General study findings and limits: In convalescent patients, a median 86.3% of post-vaccine SARS-CoV-2-reactive clones appeared only after vaccination.

Deletions cut 0 bases from V and 6 bases from J, with 8 bases between. The CDR3 extends over 13 amino acids. CDR1 DFQATT and CDR2 SNEGSKA come from the germline V gene (reference sequence). Sequenced with the Oncomine TCR Beta short-read assay was DNA taken from cultured CD4+ T cells. TCRdb fed the PCR reads into MiXCR, producing one record per CDR3 protein. The table lists fewer than 15,000 distinct CDR3 sequences, 45% of them singletons. Treatment in this sample: roughly 10-day PBMC culture with coronavirus spike peptide pools or control peptides (ViraFEST assay). ViraFEST used peptide pools to expand antigen-specific T cells before TCR sequencing. This clonotype was picked up a small number of times. The antigen remains unidentified.

The rearrangement joins TRBV20-1 to TRBJ2-2; the D gene is possibly TRBD1 (5 bases). The receptor comes from a human donor with COVID-19. The sample consisted of cultured CD4+ T cells from blood, taken after SARS-CoV-2 vaccination. CDR3 nucleotide sequence: TGCAGTGCTAGAGAAACAGGCCCCGGGGAGCTGTTTTTT. Translation: CSARETGPGELFF.